This T cell receptor (beta chain) was obtained from a study of radiation and T cells in renal cell carcinoma. Study-level background: Nephrectomy followed 15 Gy stereotactic body radiation by 4 weeks. Study-wide points: Without pretreatment biopsies, baseline tumor clonotype presence was undetermined. Top tumor clonotypes rose in blood 2 weeks post-radiation, then contracted.

Repertoires were generated with immunoSEQ multiplex PCR, while TCRdb's copy carries only in-frame clones and drops some. Here the sample spans 150,000 or so clones, around four fifths being singletons. The time point here: baseline pretreatment blood. This sample's treatment: 15 Gy SBRT to primary tumor, nephrectomy 4 weeks later. The patient's renal cell carcinoma had clear cell pathology. In regard to this clone: Its antigen is unknown.

Sequences were derived from blood, sampled from a patient whose treatment included radiotherapy and nephrectomy. The TCR sequence derives from a woman between 45 and 60 years old with renal cell carcinoma.

CDR3 coding DNA: TGTGCCAGCACCCTGGGGGCAGGAGTTAACTATGGCTACACCTTC. Translating it yields CASTLGAGVNYGYTF. This rearrangement joins TRBV7-9 to TRBJ1-2, with a tentative D call TRBD1 (6 bases). The CDR3 runs to 15 residues. CDR1 is SEHNR, CDR2 FQNEAQ, per germline (reference sequence). Trimming took off 7 bases at V and 1 base at J, with 16 bases between the two ends.